One sample yielded the 13 T cell receptor beta chains listed below, sequenced in a study of blood T cell repertoires in COVID-19. Method: immunoSEQ multiplex PCR; TCRdb's copy keeps in-frame clones and lacks some. The table records about 140,000 clones, around nine tenths of them present only once. Sequenced: peripheral blood. All receptors derive from a human donor in a cohort sampled during active COVID-19.

This chain joins TRBV4-1 and TRBJ1-6; 8 nucleotides match TRBD1. The CDR3 is 15 amino acids. Germline CDR1 MGHRA, CDR2 YSYEKL. Losses at the gene ends were 0 bases for V and 10 bases for J; bases not matched to a gene: 5. CDR3 in amino acids: CASSQEDRVGSPLHF. The CDR3 region has the DNA TGCGCCAGCAGCCAAGAGGACAGGGTTGGGTCACCCCTCCACTTT.

The chain joins TRBV18 to TRBJ2-3; maybe TRBD1 (6 bases). There are 15 residues in the CDR3. V gave up 1 base and J gave up 3 bases, with 11 bases separating them. Looked up from germline, CDR1 is KGHSH and CDR2 is LQKENI. In nucleotides, the CDR3 is TGTGCCAGCTCACCACGGACAGAGCAGACAGATACGCAGTATTTT. This encodes CASSPRTEQTDTQYF. Complete variable domain (other parts from reference TRBV18 and TRBJ2-3): NAGVMQNPRHLVRRRGQEARLRCSPMKGHSHVYWYRQLPEEGLKFMVYLQKENIIDESGMPKERFSAEFPKEGPSILRIQQVVRGDSAAYFCASSPRTEQTDTQYFGPGTRLTVL.

The chain recombines TRBV6-5 with TRBJ2-3, with 11 bases that match TRBD1. The V gene end was trimmed by 5 bases and the J gene end by 5 bases; junction bases not matched to a gene: 3. Germline CDR1 reads MNHEY; CDR2 reads SVGAGI. The length of the CDR3 is 14 residues. CDR3 nucleotides: TGTGCCAGCAGTAAGGACAGGGGGCTAGATACGCAGTATTTT. Protein sequence: CASSKDRGLDTQYF.

The chain employs TRBV7-2 and TRBJ1-1, with 12 bases aligning to TRBD1. V gave up 5 bases and J gave up 10 bases; unmatched junction bases: 11. The CDR3 contains 15 residues. Germline V gene data show CDR1 as SGHTA and CDR2 as FQGNSA. The CDR3 here is CASSARGTGGEGAFF. The CDR3 DNA is TGTGCCAGCAGCGCGCGGGGGACAGGGGGCGAGGGAGCTTTCTTT.

This chain links TRBV5-1 with TRBJ2-1; TRBD1 might be the D (6 bases). Germline V gene lookup returns CDR1 SGHRS and CDR2 YFSETQ. The germline V and J ends were trimmed by 4 bases and 4 bases, with 18 bases remaining between them. This CDR3 is built from 16 residues. This CDR3 reads CASSVRDNLEYNEQFF. Here the CDR3 DNA reads TGCGCCAGCAGCGTACGGGACAACCTAGAGTACAATGAGCAGTTCTTC.

This chain connects TRBV28 to TRBJ1-6; D is ambiguous. Germline V gives CDR1 MDHEN, CDR2 SYDVKM. Between the trimmed V and J ends, which lost 5 bases and 8 bases, there was a span of 16 bases. This CDR3 has 15 residues. CDR3 residues: CASSRPYFGDSPLHF. In DNA, the CDR3 is TGTGCCAGCAGTCGGCCGTATTTCGGGGATTCACCCCTCCACTTT.

The chain recombines TRBV3-1 (or the pseudogene TRBV3-2) with TRBJ2-3, with 10 bases fitting TRBD2. Germline lookup yields CDR1 LGHDT and CDR2 YNNKEL (reference sequence). This CDR3 has 17 residues. Trimming took 0 bases from V and 6 from J; bases not matched to a gene: 9. This chain's CDR3 is CASSQEVSSGGGDTQYF. CDR3 coding DNA: TGTGCCAGCAGCCAAGAAGTTTCTAGCGGGGGAGGGGATACGCAGTATTTT.

This clone appeared a single time. J is TRBJ2-3 and V is TRBV7-9; D uncertain. V lost 0 bases and J 4 bases, leaving 11 bases between the germline ends. Germline CDR1 reads SEHNR; CDR2 reads FQNEAQ (reference sequence). CDR3 size: 15 residues. The CDR3 spells CASSLAYGSADTQYF. The DNA for the CDR3 is TGTGCCAGCAGCTTAGCGTACGGGTCGGCAGATACGCAGTATTTT.

The chain joins TRBV27 to TRBJ2-1; no definite D call. CDR1 is MNHEY and CDR2 is SMNVEV in the germline V gene (reference sequence). Trimming took 8 bases from V and 0 from J, leaving 8 bases between them. This CDR3 comprises 13 residues. The CDR3 DNA sequence: TGTGCCAGCGTAGCCGGCTCCTACAATGAGCAGTTCTTC. As protein: CASVAGSYNEQFF.

This chain links TRBV4-1 with TRBJ1-1; D perhaps matches TRBD1 (6 bases). The germline gives CDR1 MGHRA, CDR2 YSYEKL. The CDR3 is 15 amino acids. V was clipped by 3 bases and J by 4 bases, with 15 bases between them. CDR3 DNA sequence: TGCGCCAGCAGCCACCCACCACAGGGAAGCACTGAAGCTTTCTTT. Translating it yields CASSHPPQGSTEAFF.

The V and J genes are TRBV19 and TRBJ2-5, with a weak D call TRBD1 (5 bases). Trimming shortened V by 5 bases and J by 0 bases, and 13 bases separated the two germline ends. CDR3 length equals 15 residues. Germline V gives CDR1 LNHDA, CDR2 SQIVND (reference sequence). The CDR3 bases are TGTGCCAGTAGTTCTCAGGGCTTCAACCAAGAGACCCAGTACTTC. It translates to CASSSQGFNQETQYF. The variable domain in full, completed from reference TRBV19 and TRBJ2-5, reads DGGITQSPKYLFRKEGQNVTLSCEQNLNHDAMYWYRQDPGQGLRLIYYSQIVNDFQKGDIAEGYSVSREKKESFPLTVTSAQKNPTAFYLCASSSQGFNQETQYFGPGTRLLVL.

This rearrangement joins TRBV27 to TRBJ1-2; maybe TRBD1 (5 bases). The germline gives CDR1 MNHEY, CDR2 SMNVEV (reference sequence). The germline V and J ends were trimmed by 5 bases and 4 bases, with 14 bases remaining between them. This CDR3 is built from 14 residues. CDR3 in amino acids: CASSPSTGGYGYTF. The DNA of the CDR3 is TGTGCCAGCAGTCCCTCTACGGGGGGCTATGGCTACACCTTC.

The chain combines TRBV27 with TRBJ2-1; 11 nucleotides match TRBD1. The V gene's germline CDR1 is MNHEY and CDR2 SMNVEV (reference sequence). V gave up 9 bases and J gave up 2 bases; unmatched junction bases: 3. The CDR3 spans 14 residues. CDR3 loop: CASEDRGPYNEQFF. DNA of the CDR3: TGTGCCAGTGAGGACAGGGGGCCCTACAATGAGCAGTTCTTC.